What follows are 29 T cell receptor beta chains derived from one specimen sequenced in a study of blood T cell repertoires in COVID-19. Method: immunoSEQ multiplex PCR; TCRdb's copy keeps in-frame clones and lacks some. The sample includes roughly 250,000 clones, approximately 80% of them seen just once. The sequenced material came from peripheral blood. Receptors originate from a woman in her fifties or sixties with active or convalescent COVID-19.

The chain carries TRBV5-1 and TRBJ1-1; D unclear. CDR1 SGHRS and CDR2 YFSETQ come from the germline V gene. CDR3 length: 18 residues. Between the trimmed V and J ends, which lost 2 bases and 1 base, there was a span of 21 bases. CDR3 in DNA: TGCGCCAGCAGCTTCGACTCGGTTTCCCGATTTGGGAACACTGAAGCTTTCTTT. Protein product: CASSFDSVSRFGNTEAFF.

CDR3 sequence: CASSLAGRSSYEQYF. In nucleotides, the CDR3 is TGCGCCAGCAGCTTGGCCGGGAGAAGCTCCTACGAGCAGTACTTC. This sequence joins TRBV5-1 and TRBJ2-7; a possible D gene is TRBD2 (6 bases). Germline V gives CDR1 SGHRS, CDR2 YFSETQ. The CDR3 is 15 amino acids. V lost 0 bases, J lost 0 bases, and 10 bases lay in between.

The chain joins TRBV6-5 to TRBJ1-6; TRBD1 is a possible D gene (6 bases). Germline V lookup: CDR1 MNHEY, CDR2 SVGAGI. V lost 2 bases and J 7 bases, leaving 12 bases between the germline ends. This CDR3 region has 15 residues. The CDR3 loop is CASSYLQGGNSPLHF. The CDR3 DNA sequence: TGTGCCAGCAGTTACCTACAGGGTGGGAATTCACCCCTCCACTTT.

The chain is built from TRBV13 and TRBJ2-5; 8 nucleotides match TRBD2. Germline V CDR1 and CDR2: PRHDT, FYEKMQ (reference sequence). The trim removed 3 bases at V and 5 bases at J, leaving 11 bases unmatched. This CDR3 is built from 16 residues. DNA for the CDR3: TGTGCCAGCAGCTTCCGGCTGGGTAGCGGGGTGGAGACCCAGTACTTC. It yields the protein CASSFRLGSGVETQYF.

V is TRBV6-2 or TRBV6-3 and J is TRBJ2-5; 8 bases map to TRBD2. The trim removed 4 bases at V and 3 bases at J, leaving 7 bases unmatched. In germline, CDR1 is MNHEY, CDR2 SVGEGT. The length of the CDR3 is 15 residues. The CDR3 DNA is TGTGCCAGCAGTTTAGGACTAGCTGGGGAAGAGACCCAGTACTTC. It translates to CASSLGLAGEETQYF.

The sample holds a few counts of this clone. The chain carries TRBV6-1 and TRBJ1-6; D is uncertain. The CDR3 is 11 residues long. V dropped 2 bases and J dropped 15 bases, with 8 bases sitting between them. Germline values: CDR1 MNHNS, CDR2 SASEGT. For the CDR3, the DNA is TGTGCCAGCAGTGAATCGGTTCTCCTCCACTTT. Translated: CASSESVLLHF.

The chain combines TRBV2 with TRBJ2-3, with TRBD2 identical over 10 bases. V lost 6 bases to trimming and J lost 5 bases; unmatched junction nucleotides: 8. Germline CDR1 SNHLY, CDR2 FYNNEI. There are 15 residues in the CDR3. The CDR3 is CASRGQTSGLDTQYF. The CDR3 DNA reads as TGTGCCAGCAGGGGTCAGACTAGCGGGTTAGATACGCAGTATTTT. Using reference TRBV2 and TRBJ2-3 for the parts outside the CDR3, the full variable domain is EPEVTQTPSHQVTQMGQEVILRCVPISNHLYFYWYRQILGQKVEFLVSFYNNEISEKSEIFDDQFSVERPDGSNFTLKIRSTKLEDSAMYFCASRGQTSGLDTQYFGPGTRLTVL.

This sequence joins TRBV7-3 and TRBJ2-7, with 7 nucleotides matching TRBD1. V lost 1 base to trimming and J lost 6 bases; unmatched junction nucleotides: 12. Germline CDR1 reads SGHTA; CDR2 reads FQGTGA. There are 16 residues in the CDR3. CDR3 sequence (DNA): TGTGCCAGCAGCTTAAATCAACCACAGGGGAGTTGCGAGCAGTACTTC. Its translation is CASSLNQPQGSCEQYF. The whole variable domain, remainder taken from reference TRBV7-3 and TRBJ2-7, is GAGVSQTPSNKVTEKGKYVELRCDPISGHTALYWYRQSLGQGPEFLIYFQGTGAADDSGLPNDRFFAVRPEGSVSTLKIQRTERGDSAVYLCASSLNQPQGSCEQYFGPGTRLTVT.

This chain connects TRBV12-5 to TRBJ2-1; D is uncertain. V lost 1 base and J 4 bases, leaving 20 bases between the germline ends. From germline, CDR1 is LGHNT and CDR2 FRNRAP. The CDR3 has 18 residues. The CDR3 coding sequence is TGTGCTAGTGGTTTGGGGTGGGCCGGATCCAGCTTATACAATGAGCAGTTCTTC. Its protein product is CASGLGWAGSSLYNEQFF.

The chain recombines TRBV7-9 with TRBJ2-5; 7 bases agree with TRBD2. The CDR3 runs 16 residues. CDR1 is SEHNR and CDR2 is FQNEAQ in the germline V gene (reference sequence). V lost 2 bases, J lost 0 bases, and 6 bases stayed unmatched. The CDR3 loop reads CASSLPAGSYQETQYF. CDR3 in DNA: TGTGCCAGCAGCTTACCAGCGGGGTCGTACCAAGAGACCCAGTACTTC.

The chain has TRBV5-5 and TRBJ2-7, with 10 positions matching TRBD1. The trim removed 2 bases at V and 0 bases at J, leaving 2 bases unmatched. In germline, CDR1 is SGHKS, CDR2 YYEKEE (reference sequence). The CDR3 runs to 15 residues. CDR3 residues: CASSFGTGVSYEQYF. The CDR3 DNA reads TGTGCCAGCAGCTTCGGGACAGGGGTCTCCTACGAGCAGTACTTC. The variable domain in full, with the rest retrieved from reference TRBV5-5 and TRBJ2-7, is DAGVTQSPTHLIKTRGQQVTLRCSPISGHKSVSWYQQVLGQGPQFIFQYYEKEERGRGNFPDRFSARQFPNYSSELNVNALLLGDSALYLCASSFGTGVSYEQYFGPGTRLTVT.

The V call is TRBV27, the J call TRBJ2-2; weak D call: TRBD1 (6 bases). CDR1 and CDR2 from the germline V gene are MNHEY and SMNVEV (reference sequence). The CDR3 extends over 14 amino acids. V lost 3 bases to trimming and J lost 4 bases, with 9 bases between them. The CDR3: CASSLQGRTGELFF. CDR3 DNA: TGTGCCAGCAGTTTGCAGGGGCGCACCGGGGAGCTGTTTTTT.

This chain joins TRBV14 and TRBJ1-2, with D tentatively TRBD1 (5 bases). The CDR3 is 14 residues long. Germline lookup yields CDR1 SGHDN and CDR2 FVKESK. Trimming pared 4 bases from V and 14 bases from J, leaving 23 bases between. The CDR3 here is CASSRSGRPAGMTF. The DNA of the CDR3 is TGTGCCAGCAGCCGATCAGGGAGGCCGGCTGGGATGACCTTC.

This clone is a singleton in its sample. The chain carries TRBV3-1 (or the pseudogene TRBV3-2) and TRBJ2-3; D unclear. The V end lost 0 bases, the J end lost 0 bases, and 16 bases lay between the germline ends. The V gene's germline CDR1 is LGHDT and CDR2 YNNKEL (reference sequence). The CDR3 totals 18 residues. The CDR3 spells CASSQDRIAVKSTDTQYF. In nucleotides, the CDR3 is TGTGCCAGCAGCCAAGATAGAATTGCGGTTAAGAGCACAGATACGCAGTATTTT.

The chain employs TRBV3-1 (or the pseudogene TRBV3-2) and TRBJ1-2; D gene uncertain. Trimming removed 1 base at V and 8 bases at J, with 17 bases between. This CDR3 is 15 amino acids long. The germline V gene encodes CDR1 LGHDT and CDR2 YNNKEL (reference sequence). CDR3 nucleotide sequence: TGTGCCAGCAGCCAAGTCGGGCTGAGGAGCGGCGGCTACACCTTC. Its protein is CASSQVGLRSGGYTF.

The genes are TRBV2 and TRBJ1-1; 7 bases are shared with TRBD1. CDR3 length equals 15 residues. The germline gives CDR1 SNHLY, CDR2 FYNNEI. The J segment lost 4 bases and the V segment lost 6 bases, leaving 11 bases of the junction unmatched. CDR3 region: CASSHYRGVGTEAFF. The CDR3 bases are TGTGCCAGCAGCCACTACAGGGGAGTGGGCACTGAAGCTTTCTTT.

V usage is TRBV9 and J usage is TRBJ2-1, with D possibly matching TRBD1 (6 bases). Germline CDR1 and CDR2: SGDLS and YYNGEE. V was pared by 4 bases and J by 6 bases, with 20 bases between. CDR3 length equals 16 residues. CDR3 in amino acids: CASSPRPGQPSNEQFF. DNA of the CDR3: TGTGCCAGCAGCCCTCGACCGGGACAACCCTCCAATGAGCAGTTCTTC. Supplemented by reference TRBV9 and TRBJ2-1, the full variable domain reads DSGVTQTPKHLITATGQRVTLRCSPRSGDLSVYWYQQSLDQGLQFLIQYYNGEERAKGNILERFSAQQFPDLHSELNLSSLELGDSALYFCASSPRPGQPSNEQFFGPGTRLTVL.

This chain uses TRBV5-1 with TRBJ2-3; TRBD2 matches at 10 bases. The length of the CDR3 is 17 residues. Trimming at V came to 0 bases and at J to 6 bases, leaving 10 bases not matched to a gene. Germline loops: CDR1 SGHRS, CDR2 YFSETQ. Here the CDR3 reads CASSLGSGGPRTDTQYF. Written as DNA, the CDR3 is TGCGCCAGCAGCTTGGGTAGCGGGGGGCCCAGAACGGATACGCAGTATTTT. The whole variable domain, remainder taken from reference TRBV5-1 and TRBJ2-3, is KAGVTQTPRYLIKTRGQQVTLSCSPISGHRSVSWYQQTPGQGLQFLFEYFSETQRNKGNFPGRFSGRQFSNSRSEMNVSTLELGDSALYLCASSLGSGGPRTDTQYFGPGTRLTVL.

This chain links TRBV29-1 with TRBJ2-1; D is perhaps TRBD1 (7 bases). The germline V and J ends were trimmed by 7 bases and 8 bases, with 21 bases remaining between them. Germline V gene lookup returns CDR1 SQVTM and CDR2 ANQGSEA. The CDR3 spans 14 residues. The CDR3: CSAFWRGPADEQFF. CDR3 nucleotides: TGCAGCGCCTTCTGGAGGGGGCCAGCCGATGAGCAGTTCTTC.

The table lists this clone with a few counts. V and J are TRBV5-1 and TRBJ1-2, with D possibly being TRBD1 (6 bases). Trimming left V 2 bases short and J 4 bases short, with 9 bases between. This CDR3 comprises 13 residues. The germline V gene encodes CDR1 SGHRS and CDR2 YFSETQ. As DNA, the CDR3 is TGCGCCAGCAGCTTTGGGGGCGGCTATGGCTACACCTTC. This sequence encodes CASSFGGGYGYTF. The variable domain in full, completed from reference TRBV5-1 and TRBJ1-2, reads KAGVTQTPRYLIKTRGQQVTLSCSPISGHRSVSWYQQTPGQGLQFLFEYFSETQRNKGNFPGRFSGRQFSNSRSEMNVSTLELGDSALYLCASSFGGGYGYTFGSGTRLTVV.

The gene calls are TRBV27 and TRBJ2-7, with 8 bases identical to TRBD1. The length of the CDR3 is 13 residues. Per germline, CDR1 MNHEY and CDR2 SMNVEV (reference sequence). V lost 6 bases to trimming and J lost 2 bases; unmatched junction nucleotides: 3. In nucleotides, the CDR3 is TGTGCCAGCAGAAAGACAGGGGCCTACGAGCAGTACTTC. This sequence encodes CASRKTGAYEQYF.

The CDR3 reads CASSARAGSSYNEQFF. The CDR3 nucleotides read TGTGCCAGCAGTGCGCGCGCGGGGAGCTCCTACAATGAGCAGTTCTTC. The chain uses TRBV2 and TRBJ2-1; possibly TRBD2 for D (6 bases). The V gene lost 4 bases and the J gene lost 0 bases, with 13 bases spanning the gap. The CDR3 consists of 16 residues. CDR1 is SNHLY and CDR2 is FYNNEI in the germline V gene.

This CDR3 reads CASSVAARKHTGELFF. CDR3 nucleotides: TGTGCCAGCAGCGTTGCGGCTAGAAAGCACACCGGGGAGCTGTTTTTT. The rearrangement joins TRBV9 to TRBJ2-2, with D hard to call. Germline V gives CDR1 SGDLS, CDR2 YYNGEE. CDR3 length equals 16 residues. Trimming pared 2 bases from V and 3 bases from J, leaving 14 bases between.

The chain links TRBV5-1 to TRBJ2-1; 10 bases fit TRBD2. Germline CDR1 reads SGHRS; CDR2 reads YFSETQ. The CDR3 covers 14 residues. V was pared by 4 bases and J by 8 bases, with 6 bases of the junction left unmatched. The CDR3 is CASSGGTSVDEQFF. In DNA form, the CDR3 reads TGCGCCAGCAGCGGTGGGACTAGCGTTGATGAGCAGTTCTTC.

Worth noting for this clone: This sample includes further DNA sequences coding for the same CDR3. The chain carries TRBV15 and TRBJ1-1, with TRBD1 matching 8 bases. The CDR3 is 15 amino acids. With V trimmed by 3 bases and J by 2 bases, 5 bases remained unmatched. Germline-derived CDR1 and CDR2 are LNHNV and YYDKDF (reference sequence). CDR3 in DNA: TGTGCCACCAGCAGGGAGGGACAGGTTAACACTGAAGCTTTCTTT. It encodes CATSREGQVNTEAFF.

The chain employs TRBV11-2 and TRBJ2-7, with 9 nucleotides matching TRBD1. V lost 1 base and J lost 1; bases outside the gene matches: 5. Looked up from germline, CDR1 is SGHAT and CDR2 is FQNNGV. The CDR3 contains 16 residues. This CDR3 reads CASSLAPGTGSYEQYF. CDR3 nucleotide sequence: TGTGCCAGCAGCTTAGCCCCCGGGACAGGGTCCTACGAGCAGTACTTC.

The V call is TRBV14, the J call TRBJ1-2; tentatively, D is TRBD1 (6 bases). Germline values: CDR1 SGHDN, CDR2 FVKESK. V was shortened by 0 bases and J by 4 bases, with 12 bases between the two germline ends. The CDR3 loop spans 15 amino acids. In DNA form, the CDR3 reads TGTGCCAGCAGCCAAGACCCGGGACACCCCTATGGCTACACCTTC. It translates to CASSQDPGHPYGYTF.

CDR3 bases: TGTGCCAGCAGCTTAGGGGGGGGGATCAGCCAAGAGACCCAGTACTTC. Translation gives CASSLGGGISQETQYF. This chain joins TRBV7-9 and TRBJ2-5; 7 nucleotides align to TRBD2. Germline trimming cut 1 base from V and 1 base from J; bases unmatched to any gene: 6. The CDR3 totals 16 residues. From germline, CDR1 is SEHNR and CDR2 FQNEAQ (reference sequence).

The table lists this clone with a count of one. The V gene is TRBV4-1, the J gene TRBJ2-3; TRBD2 matches 8 bases. V lost 6 bases and J lost 6; bases outside the gene matches: 17. The CDR3 consists of 17 residues. Germline lookup yields CDR1 MGHRA and CDR2 YSYEKL. This CDR3 reads CASSRTSSGSGDDTQYF. Here the CDR3 DNA reads TGCGCCAGCAGTCGGACCTCTAGCGGGTCGGGAGACGATACGCAGTATTTT.